Presented here are 25 T cell receptor beta chains from one specimen sequenced in a study of cytomegalovirus exposure and HLA in healthy donors. Method: immunoSEQ multiplex PCR; TCRdb's copy keeps in-frame clones and lacks some. The sample has 200,000 to 300,000 clones; approximately 84% are singletons. The specimen was PBMCs. These receptors originate from a woman in her thirties in good health and CMV-seropositive.

The chain links TRBV6-6 to TRBJ1-1, with a possible D match to TRBD1 (5 bases). The CDR3 is 14 residues long. Germline V gives CDR1 MNHNY, CDR2 SVGAGI (reference sequence). V lost 7 bases and J 1 base, leaving 13 bases between the germline ends. CDR3 sequence: CASTPPTGNTEAFF. For the CDR3, the DNA is TGTGCCAGCACTCCCCCCACAGGGAACACTGAAGCTTTCTTT.

The genes are TRBV10-2 and TRBJ2-1, with 11 bases matching TRBD2. The junction had 4 bases not matched to a gene; V was cut back by 6 bases and J by 6 bases. CDR1 and CDR2 from the germline V gene are WSHSY and SAAADI. This CDR3 is built from 14 residues. In DNA form, the CDR3 reads TGCGCCAGCAGCCTCGGACTAGCGGGCAATGAGCAGTTCTTC. This gives the protein CASSLGLAGNEQFF.

The chain has TRBV9 and TRBJ2-1; 9 nucleotides agree with TRBD1. The germline gives CDR1 SGDLS, CDR2 YYNGEE. CDR3 length: 17 amino acids. Trimming cost V 4 bases and J 3 bases; bases outside gene matches: 11. The CDR3 DNA reads as TGTGCCAGCAGCCCCAGATCCGGGACAGGGAACTACAATGAGCAGTTCTTC. Its protein product is CASSPRSGTGNYNEQFF.

V usage is TRBV27 and J usage is TRBJ2-1, with D unresolved. V shed 6 bases and J shed 10 bases, with 22 bases lying between them. Germline loops: CDR1 MNHEY, CDR2 SMNVEV (reference sequence). The CDR3 is made up of 15 amino acids. CDR3 region: CASSTAGFYALEQFF. In DNA form, the CDR3 reads TGTGCCAGCAGCACTGCCGGTTTTTATGCCTTAGAGCAGTTCTTC.

The J gene is TRBJ2-4, the V gene TRBV6-6; 8 bases map to TRBD1. This CDR3 has 12 residues. Germline assignment: CDR1 MNHNY and CDR2 SVGAGI (reference sequence). V lost 5 bases to trimming and J lost 9 bases; unmatched junction nucleotides: 3. The chain's CDR3 is CASSDGQGIQYF. As DNA, the CDR3 is TGTGCCAGCAGTGACGGACAGGGCATTCAGTACTTC.

This clone was detected once. The rearrangement joins TRBV2 to TRBJ2-3, with D unclear. Germline values: CDR1 SNHLY, CDR2 FYNNEI. The CDR3 consists of 13 residues. Trimming cost V 6 bases and J 1 base, with 8 bases left between them. The CDR3 nucleotides read TGTGCCAGCAGCCTGTCAGGCACAGATACGCAGTATTTT. This encodes CASSLSGTDTQYF.

The CDR3 DNA follows: TGTGCCAGTAGTATCCGAGGACAGACCTTTGCAACTAATGAAAAACTGTTTTTT. Translation gives CASSIRGQTFATNEKLFF. V gene TRBV19 combines with J gene TRBJ1-4; possible D gene TRBD1, 6 bases. CDR3 size: 18 residues. The ends were cut back, 3 bases at V and 0 bases at J, with 17 bases in the middle. Looked up from germline, CDR1 is LNHDA and CDR2 is SQIVND (reference sequence).

The chain is built from TRBV15 and TRBJ2-7; 7 bases match TRBD2. This CDR3 region has 18 residues. The V segment lost 3 bases and the J segment 3 bases; nucleotides outside the gene matches: 17. Germline V gives CDR1 LNHNV, CDR2 YYDKDF (reference sequence). The CDR3 DNA is TGTGCCACCAGCAGGCGACTAGCCCTCGGGAGCCAGGGCTACGAGCAGTACTTC. Translating gives CATSRRLALGSQGYEQYF.

The chain links TRBV18 to TRBJ2-2; D perhaps matches TRBD1 (5 bases). This CDR3 has 15 amino acids. Trimming took 5 bases from V and 1 from J, leaving 11 bases between them. Germline V gives CDR1 KGHSH, CDR2 LQKENI. CDR3 protein: CASSALTGNTGELFF. The CDR3 DNA is TGTGCCAGCTCAGCCTTAACAGGGAACACCGGGGAGCTGTTTTTT.

The V gene is TRBV6-4, the J gene TRBJ1-5; maybe TRBD1 (6 bases). This CDR3 is 16 amino acids long. The germline CDR1 and CDR2 sequences are MRHNA and SNTAGT. The V end lost 2 bases, the J end lost 2 bases, and 13 bases lay between the germline ends. The CDR3 sequence: CASSDAPGVCNQPQHF. As DNA, the CDR3 is TGTGCCAGCAGTGACGCCCCAGGGGTCTGCAATCAGCCCCAGCATTTT.

The V and J genes are TRBV28 and TRBJ1-2, with 8 bases aligning to TRBD1. CDR1 MDHEN and CDR2 SYDVKM come from the germline V gene. V was pared by 2 bases and J by 8 bases, with 13 bases of the junction left unmatched. The length of the CDR3 is 16 residues. CDR3 coding DNA: TGTGCCAGCAGTTTAGGGTCGGACAGGGCCCTGCGCGGCTACACCTTC. Protein product: CASSLGSDRALRGYTF.

This chain connects TRBV4-2 to TRBJ2-2, with D maybe TRBD2 (5 bases). CDR1 and CDR2 from the germline V gene are LGHNA and YNFKEQ. There are 13 residues in the CDR3. Trimming took off 2 bases at V and 5 bases at J, with 6 bases between the two ends. In DNA form, the CDR3 reads TGTGCCAGCAGCCAACTAGCTACCGGGGAGCTGTTTTTT. Its protein product is CASSQLATGELFF.

The chain carries TRBV25-1 and TRBJ2-7, with a tentative D call TRBD1 (7 bases). Looked up from germline, CDR1 is MGHDK and CDR2 is SYGVNS. The CDR3 has 16 amino acids. Trimming pared 4 bases from V and 2 bases from J, leaving 18 bases between. CDR3 in amino acids: CASSGGEAGQPYEQYF. The CDR3 bases are TGTGCCAGCAGTGGAGGGGAGGCGGGACAGCCCTACGAGCAGTACTTC.

The chain carries TRBV29-1 and TRBJ2-3; TRBD2 matches at 9 bases. The CDR3 has 14 residues. Trimming removed 3 bases from V and 4 bases from J; junction bases left unmatched: 5. Germline V lookup: CDR1 SQVTM, CDR2 ANQGSEA. CDR3 sequence reads: CSVEREGPPDTQYF. Here the CDR3 DNA reads TGCAGCGTTGAGCGGGAGGGCCCTCCAGATACGCAGTATTTT.

The chain employs TRBV7-2 and TRBJ2-3; 14 positions agree with TRBD2. V dropped 4 bases and J dropped 4; count of bases not matched to a gene: 4. The CDR3 is 16 amino acids. In germline, CDR1 is SGHTA, CDR2 FQGNSA. The CDR3 DNA sequence: TGTGCCAGCAGCTCCGGGACTAGCGGGAGATCAGATACGCAGTATTTT. This gives the protein CASSSGTSGRSDTQYF.

V usage is TRBV27 and J usage is TRBJ2-7; D perhaps matches TRBD1 (5 bases). The V and J ends lost 2 bases and 0 bases respectively, with 11 bases between them. The CDR3 has 15 amino acids. The germline gives CDR1 MNHEY, CDR2 SMNVEV (reference sequence). The CDR3 DNA sequence: TGTGCCAGCAGTTTAAGGTCTGACAGCTCCTACGAGCAGTACTTC. Residues: CASSLRSDSSYEQYF.

V and J are TRBV18 and TRBJ1-1; possibly TRBD1 for D (5 bases). The length of the CDR3 is 14 residues. Germline loops: CDR1 KGHSH, CDR2 LQKENI. V lost 3 bases and J lost 2, with 10 bases in between. The CDR3 nucleotides read TGTGCCAGCTCACCGACGACAGTTAACACTGAAGCTTTCTTT. It is translated as CASSPTTVNTEAFF. The full variable domain, its missing parts supplied by reference TRBV18 and TRBJ1-1, is NAGVMQNPRHLVRRRGQEARLRCSPMKGHSHVYWYRQLPEEGLKFMVYLQKENIIDESGMPKERFSAEFPKEGPSILRIQQVVRGDSAAYFCASSPTTVNTEAFFGQGTRLTVV.

This clone was counted between two and nine times. CDR3 DNA sequence: TGTGCCAGCAGTACCGGGACAGGGTACGAGCAGTACTTC. Translating it yields CASSTGTGYEQYF. The chain has TRBV27 and TRBJ2-7; 9 bases line up with TRBD1. V shed 5 bases, J shed 4 bases, and the junction held 3 bases outside the gene matches. CDR1 is MNHEY and CDR2 is SMNVEV in the germline V gene (reference sequence). This CDR3 spans 13 amino acids.

The V gene is TRBV5-4, the J gene TRBJ2-7; 7 positions agree with TRBD2. The CDR3 length is 15 residues. Germline CDR1 reads SGHNT; CDR2 reads YYREEE (reference sequence). The V and J ends lost 4 bases and 1 base, in that order; junction bases with no gene match: 8. The CDR3 sequence: CASSHRDYNSYEQYF. The CDR3 DNA follows: TGTGCCAGCAGCCACCGGGACTACAATTCCTACGAGCAGTACTTC.

This chain links TRBV5-1 with TRBJ1-1; D is possibly TRBD1 (6 bases). The CDR3 contains 15 residues. With 0 bases removed from V and 4 bases from J, the gap between germline ends came to 13 bases. The germline gives CDR1 SGHRS, CDR2 YFSETQ. The CDR3 here is CASSLDRGGGTEAFF. The CDR3 coding sequence is TGCGCCAGCAGCTTGGATCGGGGAGGGGGCACTGAAGCTTTCTTT.

This clone was recorded only once. This chain links TRBV2 with TRBJ1-1; D might be TRBD1 (5 bases). V lost 3 bases and J lost 2, with 10 bases in between. Germline V CDR1 and CDR2: SNHLY, FYNNEI. The CDR3 covers 14 residues. CDR3 nucleotides: TGTGCCAGCAGTGACCTGGACACCAACACTGAAGCTTTCTTT. As protein: CASSDLDTNTEAFF.

V is TRBV10-3 and J is TRBJ2-7; 14 bases are a match to TRBD2. Germline V CDR1 and CDR2: ENHRY, SYGVKD. Unmatched junction bases numbered 0, after V lost 6 bases and J lost 2 bases. This CDR3 has 14 amino acids. CDR3: CAIRGLAGAYEQYF. CDR3 bases: TGTGCCATCAGGGGACTAGCGGGAGCCTACGAGCAGTACTTC.

J is TRBJ2-3 and V is TRBV30; possibly TRBD1 for D (5 bases). V dropped 2 bases and J dropped 4 bases, with 7 bases sitting between them. The germline gives CDR1 GTSNPN, CDR2 SVGIG (reference sequence). CDR3 size: 12 residues. Here the CDR3 DNA reads TGTGCCTGGAGTTGGGGCCCAGATACGCAGTATTTT. This encodes CAWSWGPDTQYF.

This chain joins TRBV18 and TRBJ1-1; D is perhaps TRBD1 (5 bases). Trimming removed 6 bases from V and 4 bases from J, with 12 bases in between. This CDR3 has 13 amino acids. CDR1 is KGHSH, CDR2 LQKENI, per germline. CDR3 DNA: TGTGCCAGCTCCTCCAGGGTGGCCACTGAAGCTTTCTTT. It is translated as CASSSRVATEAFF.

V gene TRBV27 combines with J gene TRBJ2-2; D possibly corresponds to TRBD2 (6 bases). Trimming removed 6 bases from V and 4 bases from J, with 18 bases in between. The CDR3 loop spans 16 amino acids. Germline CDR1 and CDR2: MNHEY and SMNVEV (reference sequence). The CDR3 DNA follows: TGTGCCAGCAGCCCAGATCTGGGACTTGCCACCGGGGAGCTGTTTTTT. Protein sequence: CASSPDLGLATGELFF.